The 14 T cell receptor beta chains below were found in one sample sequenced in a study of circulating and synovial CD4+ cells in juvenile arthritis. Repertoires were generated with immunoSEQ multiplex PCR, while TCRdb's copy carries only in-frame clones and drops some. The sample shows 3,500 to 4,500 clones, 84% of them seen only once. Sequenced: CD4+ T cells from synovial fluid. Receptors originate from a human donor with juvenile idiopathic arthritis.

The rearrangement uses TRBV6-1 and TRBJ2-1; 8 nucleotides agree with TRBD2. The CDR3 extends over 14 amino acids. V was pared by 8 bases and J by 2 bases, with 5 bases of the junction left unmatched. Germline lookup yields CDR1 MNHNS and CDR2 SASEGT. The CDR3, as DNA: TGTGCCAGCGCTACTAGCGGAGCCTACAATGAGCAGTTCTTC. Protein: CASATSGAYNEQFF.

The gene calls are TRBV18 and TRBJ1-5, with TRBD1 as a possible D gene (5 bases). CDR1 is KGHSH, CDR2 LQKENI, per germline. V was clipped by 3 bases and J by 0 bases, with 9 bases between them. CDR3 length: 15 amino acids. This chain's CDR3 is CASSPRRDSNQPQHF. The DNA for the CDR3 is TGTGCCAGCTCACCTCGCAGGGATAGCAATCAGCCCCAGCATTTT.

The chain joins TRBV6-1 to TRBJ1-5; a weak D match, TRBD1 (6 bases). This CDR3 is 15 amino acids long. Trimming left V 4 bases short and J 7 bases short, with 17 bases between. Germline V gene data show CDR1 as MNHNS and CDR2 as SASEGT. Here the CDR3 DNA reads TGTGCCAGCAGTGTTTCCGGGGGGGCACGACAGCCCCAGCATTTT. Protein sequence: CASSVSGGARQPQHF.

This clone was detected once. Other DNA sequences in this sample translate to the same CDR3. This sequence joins TRBV10-3 and TRBJ1-6, with 8 bases aligning to TRBD1. The CDR3 extends over 19 amino acids. Germline trimming cut 0 bases from V and 5 bases from J; bases unmatched to any gene: 12. CDR1 is ENHRY and CDR2 is SYGVKD in the germline V gene. In DNA, the CDR3 is TGTGCCATCAGTGAGTCGCAGGGGGCTATCGGTCTTGATAATTCACCCCTCCACTTT. It encodes CAISESQGAIGLDNSPLHF.

The chain couples TRBV5-6 to TRBJ2-5; 11 nucleotides align to TRBD2. The germline CDR1 and CDR2 sequences are SGHDT and YYEEEE. This CDR3 is built from 16 residues. The J segment lost 0 bases and the V segment lost 4 bases, leaving 5 bases of the junction unmatched. The CDR3 loop is CASSVVGLADQETQYF. The CDR3 DNA sequence: TGTGCCAGCAGCGTGGTGGGACTAGCGGACCAAGAGACCCAGTACTTC. Together with reference TRBV5-6 and TRBJ2-5, the CDR3 gives the full variable domain: DAGVTQSPTHLIKTRGQQVTLRCSPKSGHDTVSWYQQALGQGPQFIFQYYEEEERQRGNFPDRFSGHQFPNYSSELNVNALLLGDSALYLCASSVVGLADQETQYFGPGTRLLVL.

The gene calls are TRBV7-2 and TRBJ2-7; 7 bases map to TRBD1. V shed 1 base and J 3 bases; nucleotides not matched to a gene: 9. This CDR3 comprises 16 residues. Germline V gene lookup returns CDR1 SGHTA and CDR2 FQGNSA. The CDR3 protein is CASSLGVGDRDYEQYF. The DNA for the CDR3 is TGTGCCAGCAGCTTAGGGGTCGGTGACAGGGACTACGAGCAGTACTTC. Full variable domain (missing parts from reference TRBV7-2 and TRBJ2-7): GAGVSQSPSNKVTEKGKDVELRCDPISGHTALYWYRQSLGQGLEFLIYFQGNSAPDKSGLPSDRFSAERTGGSVSTLTIQRTQQEDSAVYLCASSLGVGDRDYEQYFGPGTRLTVT.

As to this clone: The junction and the germline gene differ at one end; a read error may be behind it. The chain carries TRBV20-1 and TRBJ1-1; 11 bases fit TRBD1. Germline values: CDR1 DFQATT, CDR2 SNEGSKA (reference sequence). The CDR3 covers 10 residues. The CDR3 sequence is CSAGGGQGVF. The CDR3 DNA reads as TGCAGTGCTGGGGGGGGACAGGGGGTATTT.

This chain links TRBV18 with TRBJ1-6, with 12 bases identical to TRBD1. The V and J ends lost 3 bases and 6 bases, in that order; junction bases with no gene match: 3. Germline values: CDR1 KGHSH, CDR2 LQKENI. The CDR3 is 16 residues long. The CDR3 protein is CASSPRDRGPNSPLHF. The CDR3 DNA reads TGTGCCAGCTCACCCCGGGACAGGGGGCCTAATTCACCCCTCCACTTT.

The V call is TRBV6-1, the J call TRBJ2-7; tentatively, D is TRBD1 (7 bases). With 8 bases removed from V and 0 bases from J, the gap between germline ends came to 11 bases. Germline CDR1 is MNHNS and CDR2 is SASEGT. This CDR3 has 13 amino acids. CDR3 DNA sequence: TGTGCCAGCCGGAGGGACAGCTCCTACGAGCAGTACTTC. Translation: CASRRDSSYEQYF.

The chain is built from TRBV7-2 and TRBJ2-6, with 7 bases matching TRBD2. This CDR3 has 17 residues. Germline trimming cut 1 base from V and 4 bases from J; bases unmatched to any gene: 7. CDR1 is SGHTA, CDR2 FQGNSA, per germline. For the CDR3, the DNA is TGTGCCAGCAGCTTAGATTGGGGGGGATTGGGGGCCAACGTCCTGACTTTC. It translates to CASSLDWGGLGANVLTF.

This rearrangement joins TRBV4-1 to TRBJ2-5; TRBD2 aligns across 15 bases. The CDR3 consists of 17 residues. Germline V gene data show CDR1 as MGHRA and CDR2 as YSYEKL. The V gene end was trimmed by 1 base and the J gene end by 5 bases; junction bases not matched to a gene: 5. CDR3 in amino acids: CASSQARGLAGGETQYF. The CDR3 DNA sequence: TGCGCCAGCAGCCAAGCCCGAGGACTAGCGGGAGGGGAGACCCAGTACTTC.

This clone was seen once. The chain uses TRBV5-1 and TRBJ2-3; TRBD2 matches at 8 bases. The CDR3 is made up of 17 amino acids. V shed 3 bases, J shed 2 bases, and the junction held 11 bases outside the gene matches. The germline gives CDR1 SGHRS, CDR2 YFSETQ. CDR3 DNA: TGCGCCAGCAGCTCCGGGGCGTCTAGCGGGTCCACAGATACGCAGTATTTT. This encodes CASSSGASSGSTDTQYF.

This clone was detected once. The chain carries TRBV2 and TRBJ2-5; D might be TRBD1 (5 bases). V shed 3 bases and J shed 2 bases, with 13 bases lying between them. There are 15 residues in the CDR3. Germline CDR1 is SNHLY and CDR2 is FYNNEI. CDR3 sequence (DNA): TGTGCCAGCAGTGATCGGACAACGTTTCAAGAGACCCAGTACTTC. This sequence encodes CASSDRTTFQETQYF.

This clone showed up just once. The chain joins TRBV5-1 to TRBJ1-1, with no clear D. Germline assignment: CDR1 SGHRS and CDR2 YFSETQ. V was clipped by 0 bases and J by 2 bases, with 5 bases between them. The CDR3 has 13 amino acids. The CDR3 DNA follows: TGCGCCAGCAGCTTGGCAGGCAACACTGAAGCTTTCTTT. Translating it yields CASSLAGNTEAFF.